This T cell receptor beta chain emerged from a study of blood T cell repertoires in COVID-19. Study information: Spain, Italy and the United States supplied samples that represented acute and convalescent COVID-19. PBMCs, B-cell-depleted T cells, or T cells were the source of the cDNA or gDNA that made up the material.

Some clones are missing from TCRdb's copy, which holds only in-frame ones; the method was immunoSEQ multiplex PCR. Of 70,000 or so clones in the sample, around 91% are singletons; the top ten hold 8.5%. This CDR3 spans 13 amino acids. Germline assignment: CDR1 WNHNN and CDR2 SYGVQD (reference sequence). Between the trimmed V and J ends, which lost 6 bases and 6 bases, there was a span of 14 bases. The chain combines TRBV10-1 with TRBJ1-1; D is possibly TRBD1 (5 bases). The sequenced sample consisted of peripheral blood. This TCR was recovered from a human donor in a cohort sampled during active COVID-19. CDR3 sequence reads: CASSSQGRSEAFF. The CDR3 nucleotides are TGCGCCAGCAGCAGCCAGGGAAGGTCTGAAGCTTTCTTT.